This record looks at one T cell receptor beta chain sequence and its context. Authors' processing steps: The authors estimated nucleated cell counts from reference gene primer amplification. This table comes from immunoSEQ multiplex PCR, and its TCRdb copy is limited to in-frame clones, with some not included. That table is the source of V, J and clone size, and D and trimming were worked out from the DNA. The data hold roughly 370,000 clones, with roughly 89% observed a single time. This specimen belongs to a study of blood T cell repertoires in COVID-19. Study-wide background: PBMCs, B-cell-depleted T cells, or T cells were the source of the cDNA or gDNA that made up the material.

Cohorts were assigned according to the clinical history that participants reported. Recovery among Cohort 3 donors was established by two negative PCRs, clearance, or symptom resolution. CDR3 length: 15 residues. Looked up from germline, CDR1 is MNHEY and CDR2 is SMNVEV (reference sequence). V gave up 5 bases and J gave up 5 bases; unmatched junction bases: 8. The sequencing sample was made of PBMCs or T cells enriched from blood (not recorded which). The chain uses TRBV27 and TRBJ1-4, with 7 bases lining up with TRBD1. This receptor was identified in a woman aged 50 to 60 who had recovered from COVID-19. As DNA, the CDR3 is TGTGCCAGCAGTCCTTGGACAGGCGGCAATGAAAAACTGTTTTTT. It translates to CASSPWTGGNEKLFF.